The 7 T cell receptor beta chains given below trace back to one sample, sequenced in a study of blood T cell repertoires in COVID-19. Generated by immunoSEQ multiplex PCR, the TCRdb table keeps only in-frame clones and is missing some. The top ten clones hold 10% to 13% of a sample with some 140,000 clones, roughly four fifths of them seen once. Specimen: peripheral blood. These receptor sequences come from a human donor in a cohort sampled during active COVID-19.

V gene TRBV9 combines with J gene TRBJ1-2; D call uncertain. Germline V gene lookup returns CDR1 SGDLS and CDR2 YYNGEE. V lost 0 bases to trimming and J lost 2 bases, with 11 bases between them. This CDR3 has 15 residues. The CDR3 region is CASSVGQAENYGYTF. The CDR3 DNA sequence: TGTGCCAGCAGCGTAGGGCAGGCCGAAAACTATGGCTACACCTTC.

This clone was seen only once. The CDR3 nucleotides read TGCGCCAGCACCTACCTCCAGGGGGACAATGAGCAGTTCTTC. This sequence encodes CASTYLQGDNEQFF. V is TRBV4-1 and J is TRBJ2-1; 7 bases are shared with TRBD1. After removal of 7 bases from V and 5 bases from J, the junction contained 8 bases not matched to a gene. The CDR3 has 14 amino acids. Germline values: CDR1 MGHRA, CDR2 YSYEKL.

The J gene is TRBJ2-5, the V gene TRBV10-2, with D maybe TRBD1 (6 bases). Germline V gene lookup returns CDR1 WSHSY and CDR2 SAAADI. The CDR3 consists of 12 residues. The V end lost 9 bases, the J end lost 6 bases, and 14 bases lay between the germline ends. The CDR3 nucleotides are TGCGCCAGTAAACAGGGTGGGAAGACCCAGTACTTC. Translating gives CASKQGGKTQYF.

V and J are TRBV7-8 and TRBJ1-6; D perhaps matches TRBD1 (6 bases). CDR1 SGHVS and CDR2 FQNEAQ come from the germline V gene. The CDR3 sequence is 15 residues long. The ends were cut back, 5 bases at V and 6 bases at J, with 14 bases in the middle. CDR3 in DNA: TGTGCCAGCAGCGCCACGGACAGTCCTAATTCACCCCTCCACTTT. Its translation is CASSATDSPNSPLHF.

V usage is TRBV13 and J usage is TRBJ2-7; 9 nucleotides line up with TRBD1. The germline V gene has CDR1 PRHDT and CDR2 FYEKMQ (reference sequence). The J segment lost 6 bases and the V segment lost 5 bases, leaving 8 bases of the junction unmatched. The CDR3 sequence is 14 residues long. For the CDR3, the DNA is TGTGCCAGCAGCCCCTCCGGGACAGGGAGCGAGCAGTACTTC. It yields the protein CASSPSGTGSEQYF.

The CDR3 here is CATRTRGGRTGELFF. The CDR3 nucleotides read TGTGCCACCAGGACAAGGGGAGGTCGTACCGGGGAGCTGTTTTTT. The chain carries TRBV24-1 and TRBJ2-2; D is possibly TRBD2 (6 bases). V lost 7 bases to trimming and J lost 5 bases, with 16 bases between them. The CDR3 is 15 amino acids. Looked up from germline, CDR1 is KGHDR and CDR2 is SFDVKD.

This chain links TRBV2 with TRBJ2-2; D not resolved. Looked up from germline, CDR1 is SNHLY and CDR2 is FYNNEI. CDR3 length equals 15 residues. The V gene lost 7 bases and the J gene lost 4 bases, with 16 bases spanning the gap. DNA for the CDR3: TGTGCCAGCAAGTGGTCCCGAGGTAGCACCGGGGAGCTGTTTTTT. Protein: CASKWSRGSTGELFF. Full variable domain (rest looked up from reference TRBV2 and TRBJ2-2): EPEVTQTPSHQVTQMGQEVILRCVPISNHLYFYWYRQILGQKVEFLVSFYNNEISEKSEIFDDQFSVERPDGSNFTLKIRSTKLEDSAMYFCASKWSRGSTGELFFGEGSRLTVL.